The 15 T cell receptor beta chains below all came from one sample that was sequenced in a study of T-cell memory formation after mild COVID-19. TCRdb redid the calling of the 5' RACE reads with MiXCR, one entry per CDR3 protein. The table records hundreds of thousands of distinct CDR3 sequences, 25% to 30% of them present only once. Sequencing was carried out using PBMCs or a T cell subset sorted from them (not recorded which). All receptors come from an adult woman who had mild COVID-19 (a few samples of this study predate the infection). Cell type and time point are not known.

This chain links TRBV4-2 with TRBJ2-1; 14 bases align to TRBD2. V shed 1 base and J 12 bases; nucleotides not matched to a gene: 5. The V gene's germline CDR1 is LGHNA and CDR2 YNFKEQ. The length of the CDR3 is 15 residues. The CDR3 sequence is CASSQVTSGGAAQFF. Here the CDR3 DNA reads TGTGCCAGCAGCCAAGTGACTAGCGGGGGGGCCGCGCAGTTCTTC.

The chain combines TRBV24-1 with TRBJ2-3; TRBD1 or TRBD2 may be the D gene (5 bases each). Between the trimmed V and J ends, which lost 9 bases and 2 bases, there was a span of 14 bases. Per germline, CDR1 KGHDR and CDR2 SFDVKD. The CDR3 has 14 residues. CDR3 bases: TGTGCCACCTCGGACGGGACCCTCACAGATACGCAGTATTTT. Protein product: CATSDGTLTDTQYF.

The V and J genes are TRBV13 and TRBJ1-2; weak D call: TRBD1 (5 bases). Germline lookup yields CDR1 PRHDT and CDR2 FYEKMQ (reference sequence). The CDR3 is 17 amino acids. V was shortened by 1 base and J by 3 bases, with 18 bases between the two germline ends. CDR3 coding DNA: TGTGCCAGCAGCTTAGAAGGGGACCCACATCCCTACTATGGCTACACCTTC. Residues: CASSLEGDPHPYYGYTF.

This chain uses TRBV25-1 with TRBJ2-2; possible D gene TRBD2, 5 bases. V shed 2 bases and J shed 2 bases, with 6 bases lying between them. Germline loops: CDR1 MGHDK, CDR2 SYGVNS. The CDR3 contains 14 residues. The CDR3 protein is CASSERLNTGELFF. CDR3 DNA: TGTGCCAGCAGTGAACGACTAAACACCGGGGAGCTGTTTTTT.

The chain links TRBV14 to TRBJ2-2; 7 bases agree with TRBD1. V was pared by 3 bases and J by 1 base, with 2 bases of the junction left unmatched. The V gene's germline CDR1 is SGHDN and CDR2 FVKESK. This CDR3 has 15 amino acids. The CDR3 sequence: CASSQRQGNTGELFF. Written as DNA, the CDR3 is TGTGCCAGCAGCCAGCGACAGGGGAACACCGGGGAGCTGTTTTTT.

In its sample, this clonotype was seen a few times. The chain joins TRBV6-2 or TRBV6-3 to TRBJ2-3, with 9 nucleotides matching TRBD1. Per the germline V gene, CDR1 is MNHEY and CDR2 is SVGEGT. V gave up 6 bases and J gave up 2 bases; unmatched junction bases: 6. The CDR3 loop spans 15 amino acids. The CDR3 nucleotides are TGTGCCAGCAGACGAAGGGACAGGGCCACAGATACGCAGTATTTT. The encoded protein is CASRRRDRATDTQYF.

This clonotype was counted a few times. The chain uses TRBV5-1 and TRBJ2-5; 7 bases are a match to TRBD2. This CDR3 has 14 residues. After removal of 0 bases from V and 5 bases from J, the junction contained 4 bases not matched to a gene. The V gene's germline CDR1 is SGHRS and CDR2 YFSETQ. The CDR3 DNA follows: TGCGCCAGCAGCTTGGGGACTAGACAGGAGACCCAGTACTTC. It specifies CASSLGTRQETQYF.

The chain employs TRBV7-2 and TRBJ1-2; 7 bases line up with TRBD1. CDR3 length: 14 amino acids. Trimming cost V 5 bases and J 3 bases; bases outside gene matches: 6. Germline V lookup: CDR1 SGHTA, CDR2 FQGNSA. In nucleotides, the CDR3 is TGTGCCAGCAGCCCAAGACAGGGTTACTATGGCTACACCTTC. Translation gives CASSPRQGYYGYTF.

The chain has TRBV12-3 or TRBV12-4 and TRBJ1-2; 9 bases line up with TRBD1. This CDR3 region has 15 residues. The ends lost 5 bases at V and 4 bases at J; junction bases unmatched: 8. The CDR3 loop is CASSGMGQGSYGYTF. CDR3 DNA: TGTGCCAGCAGTGGAATGGGACAGGGATCCTATGGCTACACCTTC.

The chain combines TRBV9 with TRBJ2-7, with TRBD2 as a possible D gene (6 bases). Germline values: CDR1 SGDLS, CDR2 YYNGEE. V was shortened by 3 bases and J by 2 bases, with 12 bases between the two germline ends. The CDR3 covers 14 residues. This CDR3 is CASSAEGFTYEQYF. The CDR3, as DNA: TGTGCCAGCAGCGCGGAGGGATTTACCTACGAGCAGTACTTC.

The genes are TRBV24-1 and TRBJ2-2; 7 bases are shared with TRBD2. The CDR3 has 14 amino acids. V dropped 4 bases and J dropped 6; count of bases not matched to a gene: 4. Germline CDR1 is KGHDR and CDR2 is SFDVKD. CDR3 coding DNA: TGTGCCACCAGTGACGGACTAGTTGCCGGGGAGCTGTTTTTT. As protein: CATSDGLVAGELFF.

The chain employs TRBV4-1 and TRBJ2-7; D might be TRBD2 (6 bases). V was trimmed by 0 bases and J by 8 bases, leaving 20 bases between them. This CDR3 has 16 residues. Germline CDR1 MGHRA, CDR2 YSYEKL. DNA of the CDR3: TGCGCCAGCAGCCAAGAGAGATTGCGACTAGAAGGGAAGCAGTACTTC. Its translation: CASSQERLRLEGKQYF.

The sample holds many counts of this clonotype. This chain uses TRBV10-3 with TRBJ1-1; tentative D call: TRBD1 (5 bases). Germline values: CDR1 ENHRY, CDR2 SYGVKD. CDR3 length: 13 amino acids. Trimming stripped 6 bases from V and 0 bases from J, with 8 bases between. The DNA for the CDR3 is TGTGCCATCAGAGACAGCATGAACACTGAAGCTTTCTTT. Protein: CAIRDSMNTEAFF.

The chain employs TRBV18 and TRBJ1-5; maybe TRBD1 (5 bases). V was clipped by 2 bases and J by 0 bases, with 14 bases between them. The CDR3 spans 17 residues. In germline, CDR1 is KGHSH, CDR2 LQKENI. The CDR3 DNA sequence: TGTGCCAGCTCACCAGGTCGACAGAGCTATAGCAATCAGCCCCAGCATTTT. Its protein is CASSPGRQSYSNQPQHF.

The J gene is TRBJ1-2, the V gene TRBV10-3, with 7 bases lining up with TRBD1. The CDR3 consists of 13 residues. Germline loops: CDR1 ENHRY, CDR2 SYGVKD. Trimming at V came to 10 bases and at J to 7 bases, leaving 12 bases not matched to a gene. In nucleotides, the CDR3 is TGTGCCACAAGCAGGGGGGGTGAGAGTGGCTACACCTTC. Protein product: CATSRGGESGYTF.